These 27 T cell receptor beta chains were sequenced from one sample in a study of blood T cell repertoires in COVID-19. The assay was immunoSEQ multiplex PCR, and TCRdb's table has in-frame clones only and misses some. The sample yields around 200,000 clones, about four fifths seen once. The sequencing input was peripheral blood. The receptors shown here come from a woman of 80 years or more with acute or convalescent COVID-19.

There are a few counts of this clone. This chain connects TRBV11-2 to TRBJ2-1; 7 nucleotides agree with TRBD2. Germline V CDR1 and CDR2: SGHAT, FQNNGV. Trimming removed 1 base from V and 7 bases from J; junction bases left unmatched: 4. The CDR3 runs 14 residues. CDR3 sequence reads: CASSLAGGANEQFF. The CDR3 DNA reads TGTGCCAGCAGCTTAGCGGGAGGAGCTAATGAGCAGTTCTTC.

The chain joins TRBV19 to TRBJ1-5; D ambiguous. CDR1 is LNHDA and CDR2 is SQIVND in the germline V gene (reference sequence). V shed 1 base and J shed 3 bases, with 10 bases lying between them. This CDR3 is built from 15 residues. The CDR3 protein is CASSIGEGYNQPQHF. The CDR3 DNA sequence: TGTGCCAGTAGTATAGGGGAGGGTTACAATCAGCCCCAGCATTTT.

The V and J genes are TRBV6-5 and TRBJ1-2, with D unclear. CDR1 and CDR2 (germline): MNHEY, SVGAGI. The ends were cut back, 2 bases at V and 0 bases at J, with 7 bases in the middle. The CDR3 covers 14 residues. CDR3 in DNA: TGTGCCAGCAGTTACCTCGCGTCTAACTATGGCTACACCTTC. It is translated as CASSYLASNYGYTF.

The chain employs TRBV6-6 and TRBJ2-3; TRBD1 matches 10 bases. From germline, CDR1 is MNHNY and CDR2 SVGAGI (reference sequence). The CDR3 consists of 16 residues. V lost 5 bases to trimming and J lost 2 bases; unmatched junction nucleotides: 7. The CDR3 DNA reads as TGTGCCAGCAGTCGACGGACAGGGGGGGACACAGATACGCAGTATTTT. This sequence encodes CASSRRTGGDTDTQYF.

V and J are TRBV4-1 and TRBJ2-5; 9 bases are shared with TRBD2. V lost 0 bases to trimming and J lost 7 bases; unmatched junction nucleotides: 9. The CDR3 covers 16 residues. Germline-derived CDR1 and CDR2 are MGHRA and YSYEKL. The CDR3 spells CASSQDPSGAGGTQYF. Written as DNA, the CDR3 is TGCGCCAGCAGCCAAGATCCTAGCGGGGCTGGCGGGACCCAGTACTTC.

The chain is built from TRBV7-6 and TRBJ2-1; 7 nucleotides align to TRBD2. CDR3 length: 15 residues. J lost 3 bases, V lost 8 bases, and 10 bases had no gene match. In germline, CDR1 is SGHVS, CDR2 FNYEAQ. The CDR3 sequence is CASGKLAVLYNEQFF. The CDR3 DNA is TGTGCCAGCGGTAAGCTAGCGGTACTCTACAATGAGCAGTTCTTC.

The rearrangement uses TRBV3-1 (or the pseudogene TRBV3-2) and TRBJ2-2, with 13 bases identical to TRBD2. Per the germline V gene, CDR1 is LGHDT and CDR2 is YNNKEL (reference sequence). J was trimmed by 0 bases and V by 2 bases; bases with no gene match: 9. The CDR3 loop spans 20 amino acids. CDR3 bases: TGTGCCAGCAGCCAACGGGGACTAGCGGGGTCCCCCGCGAACACCGGGGAGCTGTTTTTT. Its protein is CASSQRGLAGSPANTGELFF.

The chain combines TRBV11-3 with TRBJ1-1; 10 bases are a match to TRBD1. The CDR3 is made up of 13 amino acids. Germline assignment: CDR1 SGHNT and CDR2 YENEEA. J lost 10 bases, V lost 3 bases, and 5 bases had no gene match. The chain's CDR3 is CASSFDRGRLAFF. The CDR3 coding sequence is TGTGCCAGCAGCTTTGACAGGGGGCGATTAGCTTTCTTT.

This chain links TRBV5-1 with TRBJ2-2, with D maybe TRBD2 (6 bases). This CDR3 comprises 15 residues. V lost 2 bases and J 5 bases, leaving 13 bases between the germline ends. Germline V CDR1 and CDR2: SGHRS, YFSETQ. The CDR3 here is CASSLTGSSTGELFF. CDR3 nucleotides: TGCGCCAGCAGCTTAACCGGGAGTAGTACCGGGGAGCTGTTTTTT.

The chain uses TRBV9 and TRBJ2-7; 10 bases fit TRBD2. After removal of 0 bases from V and 3 bases from J, the junction contained 9 bases not matched to a gene. Looked up from germline, CDR1 is SGDLS and CDR2 is YYNGEE. This CDR3 has 17 residues. The CDR3 DNA follows: TGTGCCAGCAGCGTAGGGCCGGCTAGCGGGAGAGTCTACGAGCAGTACTTC. It specifies CASSVGPASGRVYEQYF.

The rearrangement joins TRBV6-5 to TRBJ1-2, with TRBD1 matching over 9 bases. J gave up 2 bases and V 5 bases, and 3 bases lay outside the gene matches. Germline lookup yields CDR1 MNHEY and CDR2 SVGAGI. The CDR3 length is 14 residues. The DNA for the CDR3 is TGTGCCAGCAGTACCGGACAGGGGAACTATGGCTACACCTTC. It is translated as CASSTGQGNYGYTF.

The J gene is TRBJ1-5, the V gene TRBV10-3, with D maybe TRBD1 (5 bases). CDR3 length: 14 amino acids. Germline CDR1 reads ENHRY; CDR2 reads SYGVKD. V was cut by 4 bases and J by 0 bases, with 7 bases left in between. The CDR3 bases are TGTGCCATCAGTGTAGGGGTTAGCAATCAGCCCCAGCATTTT. It translates to CAISVGVSNQPQHF.

This clone was seen only a few times. This chain joins TRBV5-5 and TRBJ1-5; 8 positions match TRBD1. The CDR3 consists of 16 residues. V shed 0 bases, J shed 3 bases, and the junction held 5 bases outside the gene matches. Germline V gives CDR1 SGHKS, CDR2 YYEKEE (reference sequence). This CDR3 is CASSLGGQAFNQPQHF. The CDR3 nucleotides read TGTGCCAGCAGCTTGGGGGGACAGGCCTTCAATCAGCCCCAGCATTTT.

The chain joins TRBV4-1 to TRBJ1-4, with 12 nucleotides matching TRBD1. V shed 4 bases and J 8 bases; nucleotides not matched to a gene: 8. This CDR3 contains 16 residues. From germline, CDR1 is MGHRA and CDR2 YSYEKL. DNA for the CDR3: TGCGCCAGCAGCCCCTTCCCCGGGACAGGGGGCGAAAAACTGTTTTTT. Encoded protein: CASSPFPGTGGEKLFF.

The CDR3 loop reads CASSSQGYEQYF. The CDR3 DNA reads as TGTGCCAGCTCATCACAGGGGTACGAGCAGTACTTC. The chain links TRBV18 to TRBJ2-7, with TRBD1 matching over 7 bases. Germline values: CDR1 KGHSH, CDR2 LQKENI. The CDR3 length is 12 residues. V was clipped by 5 bases and J by 4 bases; unmatched bases: 2.

The rearrangement uses TRBV5-1 and TRBJ2-3, with TRBD2 matching over 7 bases. This CDR3 comprises 16 residues. V shed 1 base, J shed 0 bases, and the junction held 5 bases outside the gene matches. CDR1 and CDR2 (germline): SGHRS, YFSETQ. CDR3 DNA sequence: TGCGCCAGCAGCTTGTTCCGGGAGGTGAGCACAGATACGCAGTATTTT. Translating gives CASSLFREVSTDTQYF.

V gene TRBV5-1 combines with J gene TRBJ1-3; 9 nucleotides align to TRBD1. V dropped 4 bases and J dropped 4; count of bases not matched to a gene: 18. This CDR3 comprises 19 residues. Germline V gene data show CDR1 as SGHRS and CDR2 as YFSETQ. The CDR3 DNA reads as TGCGCCAGCAGCGTTTACCCGGGACAGGGATATGTTCCCGGAAACACCATATATTTT. The encoded protein is CASSVYPGQGYVPGNTIYF. The variable domain in full, with the rest retrieved from reference TRBV5-1 and TRBJ1-3, is KAGVTQTPRYLIKTRGQQVTLSCSPISGHRSVSWYQQTPGQGLQFLFEYFSETQRNKGNFPGRFSGRQFSNSRSEMNVSTLELGDSALYLCASSVYPGQGYVPGNTIYFGEGSWLTVV.

This clone was seen a handful of times. The chain combines TRBV7-9 with TRBJ1-5; D is unresolved. Germline CDR1 is SEHNR and CDR2 is FQNEAQ (reference sequence). V was trimmed by 0 bases and J by 5 bases, leaving 5 bases between them. The CDR3 is made up of 13 amino acids. CDR3 bases: TGTGCCAGCAGCTTAGCGGGAGATCAGCCCCAGCATTTT. It codes for CASSLAGDQPQHF.

The J gene is TRBJ2-7, the V gene TRBV9; D may be TRBD2 (5 bases). This CDR3 is 16 amino acids long. Per germline, CDR1 SGDLS and CDR2 YYNGEE. Trimming pared 0 bases from V and 2 bases from J, leaving 15 bases between. The CDR3 region has the DNA TGTGCCAGCAGCGTAGGAATGGGGAGCAGTGCCTACGAGCAGTACTTC. Protein product: CASSVGMGSSAYEQYF.

J is TRBJ2-7 and V is TRBV5-1; the match to TRBD2 covers 10 bases. The CDR3 covers 15 residues. Germline values: CDR1 SGHRS, CDR2 YFSETQ. The J segment lost 3 bases and the V segment lost 4 bases, leaving 7 bases of the junction unmatched. CDR3 sequence (DNA): TGCGCCAGCAGCGGAGGGGTAGCGGGAGGCTACGAGCAGTACTTC. Encoded protein: CASSGGVAGGYEQYF.

The CDR3 sequence: CASSFDKNTEAFF. CDR3 nucleotide sequence: TGTGCCAGCTCATTCGACAAGAACACTGAAGCTTTCTTT. The rearrangement uses TRBV18 and TRBJ1-1; D is ambiguous. The germline V and J ends were trimmed by 5 bases and 1 base, with 8 bases remaining between them. Per the germline V gene, CDR1 is KGHSH and CDR2 is LQKENI. CDR3 length: 13 amino acids.

The V gene is TRBV2, the J gene TRBJ2-7, with TRBD2 as a possible D gene (6 bases). CDR1 is SNHLY and CDR2 is FYNNEI in the germline V gene. V was trimmed by 4 bases and J by 5 bases, leaving 12 bases between them. The CDR3 length is 13 residues. The CDR3 DNA reads as TGTGCCAGCAGTGCAGCGGAGGGCCACGAGCAGTACTTC. This translates into CASSAAEGHEQYF.

The chain links TRBV30 to TRBJ1-2, with D maybe TRBD1 (5 bases). This CDR3 has 14 amino acids. V was pared by 1 base and J by 6 bases, with 15 bases between. Germline CDR1 is GTSNPN and CDR2 is SVGIG (reference sequence). The CDR3 reads CAWSEQEKADGYTF. As DNA, the CDR3 is TGTGCCTGGAGTGAACAGGAGAAGGCTGATGGCTACACCTTC. The variable domain in full, with the rest retrieved from reference TRBV30 and TRBJ1-2, is SQTIHQWPATLVQPVGSPLSLECTVEGTSNPNLYWYRQAAGRGLQLLFYSVGIGQISSEVPQNLSASRPQDRQFILSSKKLLLSDSGFYLCAWSEQEKADGYTFGSGTRLTVV.

The chain couples TRBV9 to TRBJ1-4, with a weak D call TRBD1 (5 bases). The CDR3 length is 16 residues. Germline-derived CDR1 and CDR2 are SGDLS and YYNGEE. The V end lost 3 bases, the J end lost 0 bases, and 12 bases lay between the germline ends. CDR3 DNA: TGTGCCAGCAGCGCAAGGAGGGGTACAACTAATGAAAAACTGTTTTTT. This sequence encodes CASSARRGTTNEKLFF.

The chain has TRBV2 and TRBJ2-7; no clear D gene. V dropped 6 bases and J dropped 3 bases, with 6 bases sitting between them. This CDR3 is built from 11 residues. Germline values: CDR1 SNHLY, CDR2 FYNNEI. The CDR3 DNA follows: TGTGCCAGCAGGGAATACTACGAGCAGTACTTC. This gives the protein CASREYYEQYF.

The genes are TRBV4-3 and TRBJ2-1, with D perhaps TRBD2 (5 bases). The CDR3 totals 14 residues. The germline CDR1 and CDR2 sequences are LGHNA and YSLEER. Trimming took 3 bases from V and 6 from J, leaving 12 bases between them. The CDR3 region has the DNA TGCGCCAGCAGCCAGGGAGTAGCCAGCAATGAGCAGTTCTTC. This encodes CASSQGVASNEQFF.

This clone turned up a few times. V gene TRBV15 combines with J gene TRBJ1-4, with 8 positions matching TRBD1. CDR1 and CDR2 from the germline V gene are LNHNV and YYDKDF (reference sequence). V dropped 5 bases and J dropped 8; count of bases not matched to a gene: 13. This CDR3 is built from 16 residues. In DNA form, the CDR3 reads TGTGCCACCAGCGCCCCCGGACAGGGTACGGGAGAAAAACTGTTTTTT. As protein: CATSAPGQGTGEKLFF.